This T cell receptor (beta chain) was profiled in a study of regulatory T cells in long-lasting Graves disease (dated by TCRdb to the early 2020s). Context from the whole study: Persistent Graves' disease meant more than 5 years of antithyroid drug treatment with TSH receptor autoantibodies that stayed positive. Patients with persistent Graves' disease were compared with patients with newly diagnosed Graves' disease using TCR sequencing and RNA sequencing of peripheral blood. The study was conducted in China and was registered as a clinical trial. A total of some 35 samples underwent TCR sequencing: about 13 from persistent and 20 from newly diagnosed Graves' disease patients. In the clinical cohort, patients with persistent Graves' disease had used antithyroid drugs for an average of about 9.4 years. Points the paper makes about the study in general: Compared with newly diagnosed patients, patients with persistent Graves' disease had lower TCR Shannon entropy and fewer highly expanded clones, which suggests clonal expansion. A larger number of public clonotypes was shared among persistent patients (over 2,500) than among newly diagnosed patients (approximately 1,000). The authors noted that the small sample size was a limitation that may lower accuracy. Only peripheral blood was studied, because thyroid tissue, the primary lesion, was inaccessible. Persistent disease showed preferential use of TRBV28, TRBJ1-2 and TRBJ2-5, whereas newly diagnosed disease favored TRBV20-1 and TRBJ2-1. Sequencing and analysis were limited to the TCR beta chain.

This clonotype was recorded only once. This clone's antigen is unknown. It has no much larger one-base neighbor in the sample; base qualities were not kept. Weak support is all one read offers. In the germline V gene, CDR1 corresponds to SQVTM and CDR2 to ANQGSEA. From cysteine to phenylalanine, the CDR3 is 12 amino acids long. The only DNA kept is the CDR3, 36 bases in frame from the first base. Trimming removed 4 bases from V and 3 bases from J, leaving 6 bases between the germline ends. The method was multiplex PCR. Sequenced using an Illumina HiSeq 4000. To build TCR beta libraries, CDR3 regions were amplified by Arm-PCR using iRepertoire HTBI primers. Before sequencing, the PCR products went through gel purification. Under the source paper's analysis protocol: Across samples, 60 to 70 TRBV and roughly 15 TRBJ segments were identified and used for gene usage analysis of CDR3 amino acid clonotypes. COPE and FqMerger were used to merge filtered high-quality paired reads into contigs. BLAST was used to align contigs to IMGT TRBV, TRBD and TRBJ reference genes, with CDR3 defined following IMGT. Clonotypes above 0.1% frequency were classified as highly expanded clones. Shannon entropy served as the measure of repertoire diversity, while the Gini coefficient captured V-J evenness. Public clonotypes were defined as clonotypes shared by more than one individual. TCRdb reworked the public reads: Q25 trimming with fastp, MiXCR clone assembly, productive beta chains retained. Rows are unified per CDR3 protein, each entry keeping the most common DNA and genes. These V and J calls rely on TCRdb rather than the paper's analysis. The sample includes hundreds of thousands of distinct CDR3 sequences, with about 22% observed a single time. Over 6% of the sample is held by the ten biggest clonotypes.

The intended sense of this specimen's time point label: persistent/refractory GD, antithyroid drugs over 5 years with positive TRAb. For both TCR sequencing and RNA sequencing, RNA was extracted from PBMCs using TRIzol. The diagnosis of Graves' disease followed American Thyroid Association guidelines. The patients came from an endocrinology department in Xi'an, China. Each patient gave about 8.1 milliliters of peripheral blood, collected in an EDTA anticoagulant tube. PBMCs were isolated by Ficoll Paque Plus density gradient separation without further T cell sorting. RNA quality was checked with an Agilent 2100 Bioanalyzer and agarose gel, and concentration with a NanoDrop 2000.

The clonotype comes from a female donor with Graves disease. The sequence is built from TRBV29-1 and TRBJ2-2, with no confidently assigned D gene. This material consisted of peripheral blood mononuclear cells (PBMCs), taken when the disease was refractory, from a patient treated with antithyroid drugs. In nucleotides, the sequence is TGCAGCGTTGGCCTGTACACCGGGGAGCTGTTTTTT. It codes for CSVGLYTGELFF.